The 8 T cell receptor beta chains given below trace back to one sample, sequenced in a study of blood T cells in healthy people across ages. The authors ran a second PCR of 7 to 11 cycles using a sample-barcoded 5' primer and a J-beta primer mix. TCRdb reprocessed the 5' RACE reads with MiXCR, giving one entry per CDR3 protein. The table has approximately 600,000 distinct CDR3 sequences, 58% seen once. The sample was blood. The origin of the receptors is a man aged 55 to 70 in good health.

The chain has TRBV5-4 and TRBJ1-5; D call uncertain. V lost 4 bases to trimming and J lost 2 bases, with 7 bases between them. The CDR3 spans 13 residues. The germline V gene has CDR1 SGHNT and CDR2 YYREEE (reference sequence). The CDR3 sequence: CASSKDGNQPQHF. For the CDR3, the DNA is TGTGCCAGCAGCAAGGACGGCAATCAGCCCCAGCATTTT.

The V gene is TRBV10-3, the J gene TRBJ1-2; 8 bases are shared with TRBD1. The CDR3 loop spans 13 amino acids. After removal of 4 bases from V and 7 bases from J, the junction contained 5 bases not matched to a gene. The germline V gene has CDR1 ENHRY and CDR2 SYGVKD. The CDR3 loop reads CAISADRVGGYTF. In nucleotides, the CDR3 is TGTGCCATCAGTGCGGACAGGGTCGGTGGCTACACCTTC.

This clonotype appeared a single time. The V call is TRBV4-1, the J call TRBJ2-1, with D perhaps assigned TRBD1 or TRBD2 (5 bases each). The J call may not be correct, given that the DNA end is closer to TRBJ2-7. The germline gives CDR1 MGHRA, CDR2 YSYEKL. CDR3 length: 17 residues. Written as DNA, the CDR3 is TGCGCCAGCAGCCAAGGAGGGGATGGGGGAAAGAACAATGAGCAGTACTTC. Amino acid sequence: CASSQGGDGGKNNEQYF.

The V gene is TRBV20-1, the J gene TRBJ1-2; 9 bases fit TRBD1. CDR3 size: 15 residues. With 3 bases clipped from V and 4 bases from J, the junction kept 9 bases outside the gene matches. Germline assignment: CDR1 DFQATT and CDR2 SNEGSKA (reference sequence). CDR3 amino acids: CSARSDRGSSYGYTF. The CDR3 DNA follows: TGCAGTGCTAGGAGTGACAGGGGGTCGAGCTATGGCTACACCTTC.

V is TRBV5-1 and J is TRBJ2-1; 8 nucleotides align to TRBD2. The V gene's germline CDR1 is SGHRS and CDR2 YFSETQ. The CDR3 is 15 amino acids. The V gene end was trimmed by 1 base and the J gene end by 8 bases; junction bases not matched to a gene: 8. CDR3 bases: TGCGCCAGCAGCTTGACGACTAGCGTTACCCATGAGCAGTTCTTC. It yields the protein CASSLTTSVTHEQFF.

J is TRBJ2-1 and V is TRBV20-1; the match to TRBD2 covers 10 bases. The J call may be mistaken, given a closer DNA end match to TRBJ2-7. Germline V gene sequence: CDR1 DFQATT, CDR2 SNEGSKA (reference sequence). This CDR3 is built from 15 residues. In DNA, the CDR3 is TGCAGTGCTTTAGCGGGGGGAAGCTCCTACAATGAGCAGTACTTC. Amino acid sequence: CSALAGGSSYNEQYF.

The rearrangement joins TRBV6-1 to TRBJ2-5; weak D call: TRBD2 (5 bases). Germline-derived CDR1 and CDR2 are MNHNS and SASEGT. CDR3 length equals 15 residues. Deletions cut 0 bases from V and 5 bases from J, with 13 bases between. DNA for the CDR3: TGTGCCAGCAGTGAAGCGCCGGGGTTAGAGGAGACCCAGTACTTC. Its translation: CASSEAPGLEETQYF.

This rearrangement joins TRBV3-1 to TRBJ2-3; D unclear. Germline V gene sequence: CDR1 LGHDT, CDR2 YNNKEL (reference sequence). This CDR3 comprises 13 residues. Trimming removed 0 bases at V and 9 bases at J, with 10 bases between. The CDR3 here is CASSQDRSDTQYF. In DNA form, the CDR3 reads TGTGCCAGCAGCCAAGATCGGAGCGACACGCAGTATTTT.